This T cell receptor beta chain came from a study of blood T cell repertoires in COVID-19. Ages ranged from 18 to 89 years, with residence in about 23 US areas. Each participant's cohort was designated according to participant-reported clinical history. Sequenced by immunoSEQ multiplex PCR; TCRdb stores in-frame clones only, minus some. This sample has 300,000 to 350,000 clones; approximately 83% occur once, and the top ten carry under 2.5%. V lost 5 bases to trimming and J lost 4 bases, with 15 bases between them. The CDR3 sequence is 14 residues long. Germline-derived CDR1 and CDR2 are MGHRA and YSYEKL.

The chain employs TRBV4-1 and TRBJ2-7; D possibly corresponds to TRBD1 (6 bases). The TCR sequence derives from a man aged 30-40 years who had recovered from COVID-19. The sequenced material came from PBMCs or T cells enriched from blood (not recorded which). CDR3 sequence (DNA): TGCGCCAGCAGCGGATCCGGGACAACTTACGAGCAGTACTTC. Its protein is CASSGSGTTYEQYF.